The clone carrying this T cell receptor beta chain appeared a single time. Its antigen is currently unknown. This entry belongs to a study of cytomegalovirus exposure and HLA in healthy donors. Trimming cost V 3 bases and J 8 bases, with 16 bases left between them. Germline assignment: CDR1 KGHSH and CDR2 LQKENI. The CDR3 length is 14 residues. Researchers ran the PCR with 60 Vbeta and 13 Jbeta primers. Profiled with immunoSEQ multiplex PCR; TCRdb holds only in-frame clones, not every one. The sample lists some 77,000 clones; roughly three quarters were seen once. Study outcomes and limitations: The study put 150 to 200 TCR beta chains on its list as cytomegalovirus-associated. In most subjects, TCR beta sequences reportedly gave accurate predictions of HLA-A and HLA-B alleles. Later findings reportedly placed an Asian-associated ancestry cluster below the approximately 630-donor mean for N-insertions. TCR beta V- and J-gene trimming, according to a later analysis, was linked to a missense DCLRE1C variant.

Sequenced material: PBMCs. This receptor was obtained from a woman between 40 and 55 years old in good health and CMV-seropositive. The V call is TRBV18, the J call TRBJ1-2; TRBD1 might be the D (6 bases). The CDR3 nucleotides are TGTGCCAGCTCACCTGGGGACATCCCATCGGGCTACACCTTC. As protein: CASSPGDIPSGYTF.